This T cell receptor beta chain stems from a study of cytomegalovirus exposure and HLA in healthy donors. Study-wide results and caveats: From TCR beta sequences, most subjects' HLA-A and HLA-B alleles were reportedly predicted accurately. A later analysis found most CMV-associated TCR beta chains apparently HLA-restricted. Later analysis identified several of the most significant clusters that appeared linked to common viral pathogens.

Concerning this clone itself: Its antigen is still unknown.

Researchers ran the PCR with 60 Vbeta and 13 Jbeta primers. This table comes from immunoSEQ multiplex PCR, and its TCRdb copy is limited to in-frame clones, with some not included. Of a few hundred thousand clones in the sample, more than 80% were seen once. This CDR3 is 11 amino acids long. Germline V gives CDR1 MGHDK, CDR2 SYGVNS. V was trimmed by 6 bases and J by 3 bases, leaving 6 bases between them. The sequence was obtained from a man aged 25-45 years in good health and CMV-seronegative. The sequencing input was PBMCs. The chain is built from TRBV25-1 and TRBJ2-7; no clear D. The CDR3 is CASSGVYEQYF. CDR3 bases: TGTGCCAGCAGCGGTGTCTACGAGCAGTACTTC.